Described below is a single T cell receptor beta chain sequence and its context. Its antigen is not known. The data belong to a study of cytomegalovirus exposure and HLA in healthy donors. Overall study findings and caveats: Associated with cytomegalovirus, according to the listing, were about 160 TCR beta chains. Reports credit the classifier with highly specific, highly sensitive diagnosis of cytomegalovirus status.

The CDR3 totals 16 residues. Trimming removed 3 bases from V and 3 bases from J; junction bases left unmatched: 10. Germline CDR1 is MNHNY and CDR2 is SVGAGI (reference sequence). Sequencing used immunoSEQ multiplex PCR; TCRdb keeps in-frame clones, though not all of them. The data hold 140,000 or so clones, with approximately 92% observed a single time. Sequencing was performed on PBMCs. The V gene is TRBV6-6, the J gene TRBJ1-2; 7 bases line up with TRBD1. The receptor was derived from a woman between 18 and 30 years old in good health and CMV-seropositive. CDR3 in amino acids: CASSYTPRGEDYGYTF. The CDR3 DNA follows: TGTGCCAGCAGTTATACCCCCAGGGGGGAAGACTATGGCTACACCTTC.